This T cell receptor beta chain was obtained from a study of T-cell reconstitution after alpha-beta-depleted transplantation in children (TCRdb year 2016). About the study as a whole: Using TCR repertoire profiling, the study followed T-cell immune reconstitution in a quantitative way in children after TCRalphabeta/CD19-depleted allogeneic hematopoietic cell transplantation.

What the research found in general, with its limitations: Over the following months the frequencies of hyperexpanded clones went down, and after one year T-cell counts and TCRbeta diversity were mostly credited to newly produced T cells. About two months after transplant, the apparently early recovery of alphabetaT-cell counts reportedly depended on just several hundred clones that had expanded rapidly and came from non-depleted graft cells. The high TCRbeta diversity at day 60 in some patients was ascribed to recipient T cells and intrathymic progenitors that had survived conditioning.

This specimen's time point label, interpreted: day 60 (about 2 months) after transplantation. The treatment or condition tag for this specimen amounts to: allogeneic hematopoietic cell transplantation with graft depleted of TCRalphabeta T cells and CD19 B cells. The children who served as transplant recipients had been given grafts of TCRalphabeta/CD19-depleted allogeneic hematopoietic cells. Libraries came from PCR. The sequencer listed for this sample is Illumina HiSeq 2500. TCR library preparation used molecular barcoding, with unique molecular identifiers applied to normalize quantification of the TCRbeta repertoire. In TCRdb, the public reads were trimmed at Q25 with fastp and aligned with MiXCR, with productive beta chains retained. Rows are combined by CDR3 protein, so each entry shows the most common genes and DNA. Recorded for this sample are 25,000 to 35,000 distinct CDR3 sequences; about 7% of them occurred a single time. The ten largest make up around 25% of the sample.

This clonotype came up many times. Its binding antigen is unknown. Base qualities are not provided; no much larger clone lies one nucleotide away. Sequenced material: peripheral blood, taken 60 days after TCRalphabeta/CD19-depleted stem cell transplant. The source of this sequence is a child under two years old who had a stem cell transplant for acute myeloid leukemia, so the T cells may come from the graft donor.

For the CDR3, the sequence is CASSIGDTTDTQYF. The nucleotide sequence is given as TGTGCCAGTAGTATAGGAGACACCACAGATACGCAGTATTTT. This chain joins TRBV19 to TRBJ2-3; too little of a D gene remains to name it. The CDR1 and CDR2 encoded by the germline V gene (reference sequence) are LNHDA and SQIVND. The CDR3 sequence holds 14 residues, the cysteine and phenylalanine included. The entry retains the CDR3 DNA only, 42 bases that are in frame from base 1. V sheds 1 base and J sheds 2 bases, leaving 7 bases between their ends. Outside the CDR3, residues come from the reference TRBV19 and TRBJ2-3 proteins, so the full variable domain is: DGGITQSPKYLFRKEGQNVTLSCEQNLNHDAMYWYRQDPGQGLRLIYYSQIVNDFQKGDIAEGYSVSREKKESFPLTVTSAQKNPTAFYLCASSIGDTTDTQYFGPGTRLTVL.